This T cell receptor (beta chain) was captured by sequencing in a study of shared clonotypes between healthy human individuals. On the study more broadly: Each donor's CD8 memory used one plate, CD8 naive two, each CD4 subset three.

With 1 base clipped from V and 12 bases from J, the junction kept 3 bases outside the gene matches. The V gene's germline CDR1 is MDHEN and CDR2 SYDVKM. The CDR3 totals 13 residues. About this clone: Its cognate antigen is unknown.

It was at deep level that the assay was run. Assay: immunoSEQ multiplex PCR; the TCRdb copy retains only in-frame clones and omits some. The top ten hold 0.35% to 0.45% of the sample, which has millions of clones, 90% to 95% seen once. Overall study findings and caveats: Generation probabilities of non-shared clonotypes were lower (relative to those shared by all four donors).

Sequenced sample: naive CD4+ T cells from PBMCs. Stated subset: CD45RA+ positively selected. The gene calls are TRBV28 and TRBJ1-4; 9 positions match TRBD1. The sequence derives from a man younger than 30 in good health. Some clones in this sample may be carry-over from other donors' samples. Here the CDR3 reads CASSLSDRGELFF. CDR3 DNA: TGTGCCAGCAGTTTATCCGACAGGGGGGAACTGTTTTTT.